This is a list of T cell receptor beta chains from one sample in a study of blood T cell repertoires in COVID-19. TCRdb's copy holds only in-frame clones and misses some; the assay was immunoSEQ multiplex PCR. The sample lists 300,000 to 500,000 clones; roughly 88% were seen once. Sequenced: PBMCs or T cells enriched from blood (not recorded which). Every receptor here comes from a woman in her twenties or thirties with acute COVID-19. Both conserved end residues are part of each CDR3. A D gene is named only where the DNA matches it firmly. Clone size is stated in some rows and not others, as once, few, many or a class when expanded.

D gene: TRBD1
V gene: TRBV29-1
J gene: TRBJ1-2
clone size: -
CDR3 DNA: TGCAGCGGTACAGGGGGCCCTCTCGATGGCTACACCTTC
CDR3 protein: CSGTGGPLDGYTF

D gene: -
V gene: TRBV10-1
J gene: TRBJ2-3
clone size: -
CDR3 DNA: TGCGCCAGCAGTGAAGTACGGCGGGGCACAGATACGCAGTATTTT
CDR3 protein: CASSEVRRGTDTQYF

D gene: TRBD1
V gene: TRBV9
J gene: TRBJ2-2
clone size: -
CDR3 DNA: TGTGCCAGCAGCGTAAGTACAGGGGGCGGCGAGAGCACCGGGGAGCTGTTTTTT
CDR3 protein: CASSVSTGGGESTGELFF

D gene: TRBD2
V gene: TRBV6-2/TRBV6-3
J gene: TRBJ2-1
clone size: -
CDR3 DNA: TGTGCCAGCAGTTACGGCCTAGCGGGGAGGCCATACAATGAGCAGTTCTTC
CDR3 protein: CASSYGLAGRPYNEQFF

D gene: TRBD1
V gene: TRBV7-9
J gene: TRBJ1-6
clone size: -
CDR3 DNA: TGTGCCAGCAGCACGACAGGGCTTGATTCACCCCTCCACTTT
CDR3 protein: CASSTTGLDSPLHF

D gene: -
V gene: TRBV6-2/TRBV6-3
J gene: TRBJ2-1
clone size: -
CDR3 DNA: TGTGCCAGCAGTTACGGCTTGGCAGGGGAATTCTTC
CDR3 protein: CASSYGLAGEFF

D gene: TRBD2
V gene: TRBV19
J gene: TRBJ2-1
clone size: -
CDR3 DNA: TGTGCCAGTAGTATTTTCCCTAGCGGGGTGGCTGACAATGAGCAGTTCTTC
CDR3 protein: CASSIFPSGVADNEQFF

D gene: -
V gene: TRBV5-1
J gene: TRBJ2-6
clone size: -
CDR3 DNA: TGCGCCAGCAGCTTGGCTGTGTCGGCTGGGGCCAACGTCCTGACTTTC
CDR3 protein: CASSLAVSAGANVLTF

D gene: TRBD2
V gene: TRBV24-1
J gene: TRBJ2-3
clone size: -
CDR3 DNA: TGTGCCACCAGTGATACTGGGGGGGTGGAGGATACGCAGTATTTT
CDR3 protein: CATSDTGGVEDTQYF

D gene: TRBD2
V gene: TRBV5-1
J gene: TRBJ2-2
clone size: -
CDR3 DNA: TGCGCCAGCAGCTTGGCCCCGGGACTAGCGGGGGGGCCAACCGGGGAGCTGTTTTTT
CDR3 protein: CASSLAPGLAGGPTGELFF

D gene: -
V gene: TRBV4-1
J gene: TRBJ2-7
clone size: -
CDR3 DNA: TGCGCCAGCAGCCCCGGCGTGGGGCCGTACGAGCAGTACTTC
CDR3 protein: CASSPGVGPYEQYF

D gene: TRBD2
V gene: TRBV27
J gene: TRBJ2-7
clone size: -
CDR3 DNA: TGTGCCAGCAGTTTATCGGGGCTAGCGGTTACCTACGAGCAGTACTTC
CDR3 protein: CASSLSGLAVTYEQYF

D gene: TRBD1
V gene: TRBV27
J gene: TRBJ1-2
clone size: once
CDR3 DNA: TGTGCCAGCAGTTTACTTACGGGACAGGGAGTAAAGGGCTACACCTTC
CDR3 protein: CASSLLTGQGVKGYTF

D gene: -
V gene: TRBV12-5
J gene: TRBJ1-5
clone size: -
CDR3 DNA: TGTGCTAGTGGTTGGGGTTGGGGCCAGCCCCAGCATTTT
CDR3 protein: CASGWGWGQPQHF

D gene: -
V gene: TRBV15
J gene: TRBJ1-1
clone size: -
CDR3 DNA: TGTGCCACCAGCAGAGTTCCAGGGAAGATGAACACTGAAGCTTTCTTT
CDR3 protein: CATSRVPGKMNTEAFF

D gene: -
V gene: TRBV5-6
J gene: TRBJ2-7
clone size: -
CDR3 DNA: TGTGCCAGCAGCCAGGCGCCCCAATCCACCTACGAGCAGTACTTC
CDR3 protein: CASSQAPQSTYEQYF

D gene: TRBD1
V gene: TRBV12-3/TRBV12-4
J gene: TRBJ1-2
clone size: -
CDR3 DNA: TGTGCCAGCACCGCGGGGACAGTCTATGGCTACACCTTC
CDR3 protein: CASTAGTVYGYTF

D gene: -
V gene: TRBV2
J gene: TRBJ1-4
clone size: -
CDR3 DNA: TGTGCCAGCGGCGGGGGGGCAGGGGAGAGAGAAAAACTGTTTTTT
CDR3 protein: CASGGGAGEREKLFF

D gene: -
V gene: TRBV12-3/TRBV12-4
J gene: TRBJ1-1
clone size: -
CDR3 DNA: TGTGCCAGCGCAGAGGGAGGGTGGACTGAAGCTTTCTTT
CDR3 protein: CASAEGGWTEAFF

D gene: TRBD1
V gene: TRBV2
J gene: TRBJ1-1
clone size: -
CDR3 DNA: TGTGCCAGCAGTGGATCGGGACAGGGGAACACTGAAGCTTTCTTT
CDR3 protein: CASSGSGQGNTEAFF

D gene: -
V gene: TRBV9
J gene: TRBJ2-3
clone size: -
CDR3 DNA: TGTGCCAGCAGCCCCCGGACTAGCACAGATACGCAGTATTTT
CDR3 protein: CASSPRTSTDTQYF

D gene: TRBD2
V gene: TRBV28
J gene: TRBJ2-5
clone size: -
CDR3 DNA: TGTGCCAGCAGCCTCGGGGGGGCCCGTCAAGAGACCCAGTACTTC
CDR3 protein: CASSLGGARQETQYF

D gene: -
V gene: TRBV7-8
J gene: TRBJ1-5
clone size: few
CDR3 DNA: TGTGCCAGCAGCTTAACCCCGGAGGGATCGTCCAAAAATCAGCCCCAGCATTTT
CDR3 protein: CASSLTPEGSSKNQPQHF

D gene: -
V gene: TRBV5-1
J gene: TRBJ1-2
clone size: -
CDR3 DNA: TGCGCCAGCAGCCCCCGACCGGGAGGGACTAACTATGGCTACACCTTC
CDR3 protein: CASSPRPGGTNYGYTF

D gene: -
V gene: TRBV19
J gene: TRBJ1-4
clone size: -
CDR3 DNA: TGTGCCAGTAGTATGGGTGACAGGCTGTTTTTT
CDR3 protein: CASSMGDRLFF

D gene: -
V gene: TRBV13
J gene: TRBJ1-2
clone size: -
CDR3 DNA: TGTGCCAGCAGCTTAGGGCCCCAAAATAGACGGGGTCGGGGCTACACCTTC
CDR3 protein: CASSLGPQNRRGRGYTF

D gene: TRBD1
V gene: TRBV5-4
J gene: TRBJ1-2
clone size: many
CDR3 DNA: TGTGCCAGCAGCTTGGAAAGGACAGGGCCCTATGGCTACACCTTC
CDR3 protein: CASSLERTGPYGYTF

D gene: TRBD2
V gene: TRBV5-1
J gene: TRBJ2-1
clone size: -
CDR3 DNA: TGCGCCAGCAGCTTAGGTCCGGGACTAGCGTACCCTGAGCAGTTCTTC
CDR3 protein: CASSLGPGLAYPEQFF

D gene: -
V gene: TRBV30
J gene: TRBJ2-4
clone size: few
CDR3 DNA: TGTGCCTGGGGACCCGGAGGTCGGGCCATTCAGTACTTC
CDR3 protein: CAWGPGGRAIQYF

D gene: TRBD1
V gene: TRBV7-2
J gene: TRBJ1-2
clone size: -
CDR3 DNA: TGTGCCAGCAGCCAGACAGGGGCCTATGGCTACACCTTC
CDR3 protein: CASSQTGAYGYTF

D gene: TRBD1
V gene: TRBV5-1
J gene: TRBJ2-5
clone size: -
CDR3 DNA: TGCGCCAGCTCGCCCTACGGTGGGACAGGGGTTTTGCAAGAGACCCAGTACTTC
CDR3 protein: CASSPYGGTGVLQETQYF

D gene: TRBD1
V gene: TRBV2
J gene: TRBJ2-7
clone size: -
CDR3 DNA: TGTGCCAGCCAGACAGGGGCCGAGCAGTACTTC
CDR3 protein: CASQTGAEQYF

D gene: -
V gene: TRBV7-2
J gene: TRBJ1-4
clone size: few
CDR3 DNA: TGTGCCAGCAGCCCTAGATCAACTAATGAAAAACTGTTTTTT
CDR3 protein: CASSPRSTNEKLFF

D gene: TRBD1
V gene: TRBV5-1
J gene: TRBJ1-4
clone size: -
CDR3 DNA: TGCGCCAGCAGCTTGGCAGGGGGTAATGAAAAACTGTTTTTT
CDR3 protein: CASSLAGGNEKLFF

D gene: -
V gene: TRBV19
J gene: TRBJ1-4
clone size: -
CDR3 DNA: TGTGCATCCGCAACTAATGAAAAACTGTTTTTT
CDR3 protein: CASATNEKLFF

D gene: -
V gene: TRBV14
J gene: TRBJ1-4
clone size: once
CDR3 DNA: TGTGCCAGCAGCCGGGGGCTTGGGGAAAAACTGTTTTTT
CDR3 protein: CASSRGLGEKLFF

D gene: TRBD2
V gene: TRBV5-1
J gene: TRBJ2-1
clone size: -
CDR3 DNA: TGCGCCAGCAGCTTGGGGCTAGCGGGGGGTTACAATGAGCAGTTCTTC
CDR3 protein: CASSLGLAGGYNEQFF

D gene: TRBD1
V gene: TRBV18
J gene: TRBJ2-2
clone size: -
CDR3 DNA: TGTGCCAGCTCAGCACTCGGGACAGTGAACACCGGGGAGCTGTTTTTT
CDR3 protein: CASSALGTVNTGELFF

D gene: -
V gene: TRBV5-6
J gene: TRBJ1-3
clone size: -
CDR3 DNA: TGTGCCAGCAGCGCGGACTCATTAGGAGGAAACACCATATATTTT
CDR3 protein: CASSADSLGGNTIYF

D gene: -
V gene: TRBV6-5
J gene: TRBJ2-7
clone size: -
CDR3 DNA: TGTGCCAGCGTCTTCGGGAATACCTACGAGCAGTACTTC
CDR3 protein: CASVFGNTYEQYF

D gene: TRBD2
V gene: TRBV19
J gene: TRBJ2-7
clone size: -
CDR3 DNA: TGTGCCAGTACCCCGGGGGGGGATGGTGACACCTACGAGCAGTACTTC
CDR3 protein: CASTPGGDGDTYEQYF

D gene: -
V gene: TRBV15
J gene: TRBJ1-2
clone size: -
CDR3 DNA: TGTGCCACCAACCCTTTTCGGGGAAAGGGATCTGGCTACACCTTC
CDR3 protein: CATNPFRGKGSGYTF

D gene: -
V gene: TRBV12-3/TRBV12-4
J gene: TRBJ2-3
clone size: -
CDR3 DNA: TGTGCCAGCAGCCGACAGGCCGGAGATACGCAGTATTTT
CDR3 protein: CASSRQAGDTQYF

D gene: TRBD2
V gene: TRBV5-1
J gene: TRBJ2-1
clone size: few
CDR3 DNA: TGCGCCAGCAGCCCTAGCGGGAGCTCCTACAATGAGCAGTTCTTC
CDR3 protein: CASSPSGSSYNEQFF

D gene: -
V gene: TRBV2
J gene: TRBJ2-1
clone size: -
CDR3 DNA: TGTGCCAGCACCCCTCCTCGGTCAGGGGCCGGCTCCTACAATGAGCAGTTCTTC
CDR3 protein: CASTPPRSGAGSYNEQFF

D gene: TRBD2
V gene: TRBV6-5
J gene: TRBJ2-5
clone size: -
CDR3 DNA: TGTGCCAGCAGTTCCCCTAGCGGGGGCCAAGAGACCCAGTACTTC
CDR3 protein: CASSSPSGGQETQYF

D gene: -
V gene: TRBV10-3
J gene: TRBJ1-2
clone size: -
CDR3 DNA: TGTGCCATCAGTGAGCGGGCAGGGGACTATGGCTACACCTTC
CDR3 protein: CAISERAGDYGYTF

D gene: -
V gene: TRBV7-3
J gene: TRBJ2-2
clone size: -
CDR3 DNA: TGTGCCAGCAGCTTGACTAACACCGGGGAGCTGTTTTTT
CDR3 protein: CASSLTNTGELFF

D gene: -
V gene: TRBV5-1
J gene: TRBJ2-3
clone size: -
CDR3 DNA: TGCGCCAGCAGCTTAGCGGCAGATACGCAGTATTTT
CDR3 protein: CASSLAADTQYF

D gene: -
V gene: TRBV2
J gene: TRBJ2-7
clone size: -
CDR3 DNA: TGTGCCACAGCCCCCCTCGAGTACAGTCGGGGATACGAGCAGTACTTC
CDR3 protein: CATAPLEYSRGYEQYF

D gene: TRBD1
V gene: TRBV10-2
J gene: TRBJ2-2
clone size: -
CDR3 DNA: TGCGCCAGCAGTAGGGGGCGCGCGGGCACCGGGGAGCTGTTTTTT
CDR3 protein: CASSRGRAGTGELFF

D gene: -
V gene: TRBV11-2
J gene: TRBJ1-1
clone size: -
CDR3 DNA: TGTGCCAGCAGCCCTACGTCGGACACTCCGAACACTGAAGCTTTCTTT
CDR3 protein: CASSPTSDTPNTEAFF

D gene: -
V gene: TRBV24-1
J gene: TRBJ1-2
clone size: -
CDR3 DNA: TGTGCCACCAGTGATTTGAGGTACGGGGATGGCTACACCTTC
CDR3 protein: CATSDLRYGDGYTF

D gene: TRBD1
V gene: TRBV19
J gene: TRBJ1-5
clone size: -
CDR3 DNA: TGTGCCAGTAGGTGGACAGGGGGTAATCAGCCCCAGCATTTT
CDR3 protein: CASRWTGGNQPQHF

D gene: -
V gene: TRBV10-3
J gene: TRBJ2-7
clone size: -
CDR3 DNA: TGTGCCATCAGTGTAAGTACAGGGACCGTTCTCTACGAGCAGTACTTC
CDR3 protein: CAISVSTGTVLYEQYF

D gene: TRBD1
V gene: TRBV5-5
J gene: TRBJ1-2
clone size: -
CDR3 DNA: TGTGCCAGCAGCTCCGGGACAGGGGTTCATGGCTACACCTTC
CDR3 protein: CASSSGTGVHGYTF

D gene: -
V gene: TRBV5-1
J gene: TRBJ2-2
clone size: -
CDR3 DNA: TGCGCCAGCAGCTCGGCAGGGCTCACCGGGGAGCTGTTTTTT
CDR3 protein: CASSSAGLTGELFF

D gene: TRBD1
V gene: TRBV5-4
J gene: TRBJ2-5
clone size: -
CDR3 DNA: TGTGCCAGCAGCTGGGGGACAGGGCGTATGGAGACCCAGTACTTC
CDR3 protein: CASSWGTGRMETQYF

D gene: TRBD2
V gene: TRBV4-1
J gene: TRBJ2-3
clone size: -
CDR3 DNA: TGCGCCAGCAGCCAAGCTAGCGGGGGAAGCACAGATACGCAGTATTTT
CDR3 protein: CASSQASGGSTDTQYF